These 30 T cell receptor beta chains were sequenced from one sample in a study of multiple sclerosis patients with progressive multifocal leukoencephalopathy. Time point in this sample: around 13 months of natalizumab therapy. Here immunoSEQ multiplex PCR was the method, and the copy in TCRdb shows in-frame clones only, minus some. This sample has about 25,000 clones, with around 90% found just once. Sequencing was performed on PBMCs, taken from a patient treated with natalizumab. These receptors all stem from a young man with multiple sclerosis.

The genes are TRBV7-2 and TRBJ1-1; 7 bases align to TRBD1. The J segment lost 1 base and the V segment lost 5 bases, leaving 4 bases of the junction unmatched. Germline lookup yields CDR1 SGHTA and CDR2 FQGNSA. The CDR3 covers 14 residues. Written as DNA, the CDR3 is TGTGCCAGCAGCCCCCAGGGGGGGAACACTGAAGCTTTCTTT. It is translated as CASSPQGGNTEAFF.

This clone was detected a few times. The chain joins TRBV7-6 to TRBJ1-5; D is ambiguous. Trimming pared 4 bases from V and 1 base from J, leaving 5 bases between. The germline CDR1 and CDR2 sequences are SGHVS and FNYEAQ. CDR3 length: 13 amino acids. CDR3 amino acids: CASSSESNQPQHF. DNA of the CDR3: TGTGCCAGCAGCTCGGAAAGCAATCAGCCCCAGCATTTT.

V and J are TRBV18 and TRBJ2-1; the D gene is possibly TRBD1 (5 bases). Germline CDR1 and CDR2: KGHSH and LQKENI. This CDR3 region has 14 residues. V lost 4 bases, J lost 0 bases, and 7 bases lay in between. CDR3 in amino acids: CASSRQGSYNEQFF. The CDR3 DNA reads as TGTGCCAGCTCACGTCAGGGCTCCTACAATGAGCAGTTCTTC.

DNA of the CDR3: TGTGCCAGCAGCTTAGGGGGCCGGCAGCATTTT. As protein: CASSLGGRQHF. This rearrangement joins TRBV7-8 to TRBJ1-5; a weak D match, TRBD1 (5 bases). The CDR3 has 11 amino acids. V was shortened by 1 base and J by 13 bases, with 8 bases between the two germline ends. CDR1 is SGHVS, CDR2 FQNEAQ, per germline. Complete variable domain (other parts from reference TRBV7-8 and TRBJ1-5): GAGVSQSPRYKVAKRGQDVALRCDPISGHVSLFWYQQALGQGPEFLTYFQNEAQLDKSGLPSDRFFAERPEGSVSTLKIQRTQQEDSAVYLCASSLGGRQHFGDGTRLSIL.

CDR3 in DNA: TGTGCCACCAGCAGAGAAAGGGGTGGCGGGCCTTCCAATGAGCAGTTCTTC. It codes for CATSRERGGGPSNEQFF. The J gene is TRBJ2-1, the V gene TRBV15; D assignment may be TRBD1 or TRBD2 (5 bases each). The CDR3 totals 17 residues. The V gene lost 0 bases and the J gene lost 6 bases, with 18 bases spanning the gap. Germline loops: CDR1 LNHNV, CDR2 YYDKDF (reference sequence).

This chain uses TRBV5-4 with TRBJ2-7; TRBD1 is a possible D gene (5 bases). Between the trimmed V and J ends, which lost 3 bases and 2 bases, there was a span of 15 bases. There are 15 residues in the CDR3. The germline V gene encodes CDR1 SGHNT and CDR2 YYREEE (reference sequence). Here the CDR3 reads CASSWGGQLAYEQYV. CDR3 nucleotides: TGTGCCAGCAGCTGGGGCGGACAATTGGCCTACGAGCAGTACGTC.

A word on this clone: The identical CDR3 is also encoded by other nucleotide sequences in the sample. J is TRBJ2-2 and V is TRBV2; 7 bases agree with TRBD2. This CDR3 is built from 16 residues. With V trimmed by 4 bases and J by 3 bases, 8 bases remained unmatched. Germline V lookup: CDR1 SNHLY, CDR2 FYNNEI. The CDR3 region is CASSGGRAGDTGELFF. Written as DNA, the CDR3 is TGTGCCAGCAGTGGTGGCAGGGCGGGGGACACCGGGGAGCTGTTTTTT.

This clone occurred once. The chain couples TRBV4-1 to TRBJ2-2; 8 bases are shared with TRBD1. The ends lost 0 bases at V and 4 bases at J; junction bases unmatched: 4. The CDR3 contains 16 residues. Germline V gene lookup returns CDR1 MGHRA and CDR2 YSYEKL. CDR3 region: CASSQDRGLSTGELFF. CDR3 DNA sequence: TGCGCCAGCAGCCAAGACAGGGGGCTGAGCACCGGGGAGCTGTTTTTT.

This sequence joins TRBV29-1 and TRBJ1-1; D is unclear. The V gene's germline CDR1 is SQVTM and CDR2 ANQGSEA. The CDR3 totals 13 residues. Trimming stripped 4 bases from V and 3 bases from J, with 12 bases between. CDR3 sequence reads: CSVVWGGDTEAFF. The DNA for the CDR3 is TGCAGCGTTGTTTGGGGAGGAGACACTGAAGCTTTCTTT.

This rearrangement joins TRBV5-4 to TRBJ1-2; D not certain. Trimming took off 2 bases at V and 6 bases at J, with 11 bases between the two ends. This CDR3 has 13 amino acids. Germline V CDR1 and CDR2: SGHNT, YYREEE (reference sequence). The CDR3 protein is CASSFPRPNGYTF. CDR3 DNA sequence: TGTGCCAGCAGCTTCCCCAGGCCGAATGGCTACACCTTC.

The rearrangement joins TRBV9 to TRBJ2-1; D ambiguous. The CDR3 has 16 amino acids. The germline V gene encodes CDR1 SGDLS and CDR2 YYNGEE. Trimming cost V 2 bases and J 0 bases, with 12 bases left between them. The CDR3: CASSVGLSNSYNEQFF. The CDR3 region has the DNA TGTGCCAGCAGCGTGGGTCTGAGCAACTCCTACAATGAGCAGTTCTTC.

This CDR3 is CATSYGQRNTEAFF. CDR3 coding DNA: TGTGCCACCTCTTATGGGCAGAGGAACACTGAAGCTTTCTTT. The V gene is TRBV5-4, the J gene TRBJ1-1; D is unresolved. The CDR3 contains 14 residues. The V end lost 9 bases, the J end lost 1 base, and 16 bases lay between the germline ends. CDR1 and CDR2 (germline): SGHNT, YYREEE (reference sequence).

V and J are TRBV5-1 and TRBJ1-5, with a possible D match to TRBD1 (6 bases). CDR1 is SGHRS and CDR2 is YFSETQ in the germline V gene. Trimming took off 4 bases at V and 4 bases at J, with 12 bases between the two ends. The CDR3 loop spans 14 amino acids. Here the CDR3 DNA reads TGCGCCAGCAGCCCGACAGGTAGTAATCAGCCCCAGCATTTT. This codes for CASSPTGSNQPQHF. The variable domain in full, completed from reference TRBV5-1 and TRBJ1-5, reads KAGVTQTPRYLIKTRGQQVTLSCSPISGHRSVSWYQQTPGQGLQFLFEYFSETQRNKGNFPGRFSGRQFSNSRSEMNVSTLELGDSALYLCASSPTGSNQPQHFGDGTRLSIL.

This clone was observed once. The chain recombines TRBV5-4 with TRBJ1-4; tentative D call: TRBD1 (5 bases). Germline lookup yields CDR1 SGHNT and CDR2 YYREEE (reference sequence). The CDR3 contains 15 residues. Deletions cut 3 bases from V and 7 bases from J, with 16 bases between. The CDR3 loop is CASSSAGEGREKLFF. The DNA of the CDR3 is TGTGCCAGCAGCTCCGCGGGGGAGGGTCGTGAAAAACTGTTTTTT.

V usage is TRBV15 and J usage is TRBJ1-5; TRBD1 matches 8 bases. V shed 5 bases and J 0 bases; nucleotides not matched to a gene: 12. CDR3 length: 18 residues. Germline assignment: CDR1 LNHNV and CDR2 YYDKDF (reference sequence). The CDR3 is CATSYTWDRTYSNQPQHF. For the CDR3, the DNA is TGTGCCACCAGCTACACCTGGGACAGGACTTATAGCAATCAGCCCCAGCATTTT.

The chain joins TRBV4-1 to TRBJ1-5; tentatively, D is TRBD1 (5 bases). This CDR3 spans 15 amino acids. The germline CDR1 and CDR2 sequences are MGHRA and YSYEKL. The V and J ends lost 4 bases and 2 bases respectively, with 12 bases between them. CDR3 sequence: CASSRKTGGNQPQHF. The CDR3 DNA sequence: TGCGCCAGCAGCCGAAAAACGGGGGGCAATCAGCCCCAGCATTTT.

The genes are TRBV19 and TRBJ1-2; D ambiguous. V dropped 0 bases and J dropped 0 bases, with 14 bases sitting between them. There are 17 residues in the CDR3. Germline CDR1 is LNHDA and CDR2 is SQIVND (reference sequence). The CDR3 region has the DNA TGTGCCAGTAGTATAGACCATACTACTCTAGCTAACTATGGCTACACCTTC. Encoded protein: CASSIDHTTLANYGYTF.

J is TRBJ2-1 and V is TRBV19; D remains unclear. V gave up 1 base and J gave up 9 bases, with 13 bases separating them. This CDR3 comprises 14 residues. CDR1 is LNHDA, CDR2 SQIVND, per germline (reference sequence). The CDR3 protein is CASSIGLGVAEQFF. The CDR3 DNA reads TGTGCCAGTAGTATAGGGCTGGGTGTGGCTGAGCAGTTCTTC. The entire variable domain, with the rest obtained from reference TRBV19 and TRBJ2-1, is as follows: DGGITQSPKYLFRKEGQNVTLSCEQNLNHDAMYWYRQDPGQGLRLIYYSQIVNDFQKGDIAEGYSVSREKKESFPLTVTSAQKNPTAFYLCASSIGLGVAEQFFGPGTRLTVL.

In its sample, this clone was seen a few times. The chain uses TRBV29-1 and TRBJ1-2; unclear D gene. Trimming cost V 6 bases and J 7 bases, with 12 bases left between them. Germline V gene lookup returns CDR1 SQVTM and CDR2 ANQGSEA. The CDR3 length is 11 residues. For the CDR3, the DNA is TGCAGCGTAATCCAGGTGTCTGGCTACACCTTC. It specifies CSVIQVSGYTF.

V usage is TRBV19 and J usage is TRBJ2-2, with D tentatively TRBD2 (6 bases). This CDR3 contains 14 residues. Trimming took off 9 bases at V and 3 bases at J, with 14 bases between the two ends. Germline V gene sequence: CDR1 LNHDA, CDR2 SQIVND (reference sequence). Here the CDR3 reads CASSNLAYTGELFF. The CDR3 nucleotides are TGTGCCAGCTCGAACCTAGCGTACACCGGGGAGCTGTTTTTT. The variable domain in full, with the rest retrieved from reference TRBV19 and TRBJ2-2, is DGGITQSPKYLFRKEGQNVTLSCEQNLNHDAMYWYRQDPGQGLRLIYYSQIVNDFQKGDIAEGYSVSREKKESFPLTVTSAQKNPTAFYLCASSNLAYTGELFFGEGSRLTVL.

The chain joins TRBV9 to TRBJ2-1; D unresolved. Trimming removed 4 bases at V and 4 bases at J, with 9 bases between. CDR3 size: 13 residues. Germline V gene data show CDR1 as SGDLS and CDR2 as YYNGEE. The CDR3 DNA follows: TGTGCCAGCAGCCGTTGGGATTACAATGAGCAGTTCTTC. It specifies CASSRWDYNEQFF.

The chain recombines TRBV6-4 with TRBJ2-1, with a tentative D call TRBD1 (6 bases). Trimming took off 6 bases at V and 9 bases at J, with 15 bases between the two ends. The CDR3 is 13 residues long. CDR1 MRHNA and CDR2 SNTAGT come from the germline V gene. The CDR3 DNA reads TGTGCCAGCAGCGTCAGAGGGGGTGGTGAGCAGTTCTTC. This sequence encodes CASSVRGGGEQFF.

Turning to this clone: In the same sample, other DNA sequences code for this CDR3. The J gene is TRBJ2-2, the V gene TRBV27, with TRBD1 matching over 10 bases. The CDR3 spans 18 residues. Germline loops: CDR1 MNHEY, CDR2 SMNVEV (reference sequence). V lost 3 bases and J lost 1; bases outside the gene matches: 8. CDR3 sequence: CASSFPTGQGLNTGELFF. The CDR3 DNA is TGTGCCAGCAGTTTTCCCACGGGACAGGGGTTGAACACCGGGGAGCTGTTTTTT.

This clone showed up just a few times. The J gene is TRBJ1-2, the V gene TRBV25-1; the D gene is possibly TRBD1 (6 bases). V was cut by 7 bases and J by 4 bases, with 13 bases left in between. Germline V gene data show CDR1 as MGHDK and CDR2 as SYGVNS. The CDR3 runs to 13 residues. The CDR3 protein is CASNGAGAYGYTF. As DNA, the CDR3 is TGTGCCAGCAATGGGGCGGGGGCCTATGGCTACACCTTC.

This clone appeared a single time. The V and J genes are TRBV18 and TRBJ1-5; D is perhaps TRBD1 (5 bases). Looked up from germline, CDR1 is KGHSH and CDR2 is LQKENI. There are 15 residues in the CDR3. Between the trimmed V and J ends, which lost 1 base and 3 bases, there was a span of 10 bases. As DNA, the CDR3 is TGTGCCAGCTCACCACTGGCAGGGCACAATCAGCCCCAGCATTTT. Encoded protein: CASSPLAGHNQPQHF.

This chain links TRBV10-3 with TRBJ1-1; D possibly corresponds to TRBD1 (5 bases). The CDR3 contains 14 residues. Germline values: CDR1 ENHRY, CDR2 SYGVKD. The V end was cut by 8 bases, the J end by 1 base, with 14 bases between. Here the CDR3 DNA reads TGTGCCATCCTTGGAGGGGAGGCGAACACTGAAGCTTTCTTT. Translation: CAILGGEANTEAFF.

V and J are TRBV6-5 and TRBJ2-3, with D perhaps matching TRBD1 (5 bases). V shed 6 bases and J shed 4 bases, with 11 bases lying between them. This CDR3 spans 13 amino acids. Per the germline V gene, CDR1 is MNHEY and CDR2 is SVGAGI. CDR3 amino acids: CASRGRAPDTQYF. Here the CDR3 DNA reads TGTGCCAGCAGGGGCAGGGCGCCAGATACGCAGTATTTT.

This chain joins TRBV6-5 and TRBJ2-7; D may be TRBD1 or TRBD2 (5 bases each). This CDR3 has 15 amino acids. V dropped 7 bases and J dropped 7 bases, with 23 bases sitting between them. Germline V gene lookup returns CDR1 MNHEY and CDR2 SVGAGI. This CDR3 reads CASTHSWGPPGEQYF. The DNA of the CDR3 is TGTGCCAGCACCCACTCGTGGGGACCCCCCGGAGAGCAGTACTTC.

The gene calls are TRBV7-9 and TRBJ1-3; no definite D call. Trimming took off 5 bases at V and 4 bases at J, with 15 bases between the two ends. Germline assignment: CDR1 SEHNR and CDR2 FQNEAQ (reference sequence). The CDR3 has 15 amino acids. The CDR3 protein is CASSPPERAGNTIYF. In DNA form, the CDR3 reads TGTGCCAGCAGCCCCCCGGAAAGGGCCGGAAACACCATATATTTT.

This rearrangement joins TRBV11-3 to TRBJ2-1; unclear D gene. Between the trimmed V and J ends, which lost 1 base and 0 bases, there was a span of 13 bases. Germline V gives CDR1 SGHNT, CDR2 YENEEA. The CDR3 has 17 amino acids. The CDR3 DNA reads TGTGCCAGCAGCTTAGGTTTTAGGCTAGTCTCCTACAATGAGCAGTTCTTC. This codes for CASSLGFRLVSYNEQFF.